The 6 T cell receptor beta chains presented below share a single source sample, sequenced in a study of shared clonotypes between healthy human individuals. Profiling relied on immunoSEQ multiplex PCR, and the TCRdb table lists in-frame clones only, not all of them. The sample consists of about 670,000 clones, around 72% of them appearing once. Sequencing used memory CD4+ T cells sorted from blood. Regarding subset: CD45RA-negative fraction. The receptors originated from a woman in her 30s in good health.

The V and J genes are TRBV10-1 and TRBJ1-1; D might be TRBD1 (6 bases). V shed 4 bases and J shed 4 bases, with 10 bases lying between them. The CDR3 loop spans 13 amino acids. Germline CDR1 is WNHNN and CDR2 is SYGVQD (reference sequence). The CDR3 loop reads CASSVQGGTEAFF. Here the CDR3 DNA reads TGCGCCAGCAGTGTACAGGGCGGCACTGAAGCTTTCTTT.

The count of this clone is one. The rearrangement uses TRBV7-9 and TRBJ2-7; D not resolved. Trimming pared 3 bases from V and 1 base from J, leaving 10 bases between. Germline lookup yields CDR1 SEHNR and CDR2 FQNEAQ (reference sequence). The length of the CDR3 is 14 residues. CDR3 in amino acids: CASSFSTVSYEQYF. The CDR3 nucleotides are TGTGCCAGCAGCTTCTCGACGGTATCCTACGAGCAGTACTTC.

The J gene is TRBJ1-4, the V gene TRBV28; TRBD1 might be the D (5 bases). Deletions cut 6 bases from V and 5 bases from J, with 16 bases between. CDR1 and CDR2 from the germline V gene are MDHEN and SYDVKM. The length of the CDR3 is 15 residues. The chain's CDR3 is CASRLETVRNEKLFF. The CDR3 region has the DNA TGTGCCAGCAGGCTAGAGACAGTTCGGAATGAAAAACTGTTTTTT.

The V call is TRBV6-5, the J call TRBJ1-3; no definite D call. This CDR3 has 14 amino acids. V lost 2 bases, J lost 3 bases, and 8 bases lay in between. Germline V gene sequence: CDR1 MNHEY, CDR2 SVGAGI. The CDR3 reads CASSYAGVGNTIYF. The CDR3, as DNA: TGTGCCAGCAGTTACGCTGGGGTTGGAAACACCATATATTTT.

This clone was found once. This rearrangement joins TRBV6-1 to TRBJ2-3, with a weak D call TRBD2 (5 bases). Germline CDR1 MNHNS, CDR2 SASEGT. The CDR3 contains 15 residues. The V gene lost 0 bases and the J gene lost 0 bases, with 7 bases spanning the gap. This CDR3 reads CASSEASGSTDTQYF. The CDR3 nucleotides are TGTGCCAGCAGTGAAGCTTCGGGGAGCACAGATACGCAGTATTTT.

The chain links TRBV5-1 to TRBJ2-7; maybe TRBD2 (6 bases). V shed 5 bases and J shed 6 bases, with 18 bases lying between them. The germline CDR1 and CDR2 sequences are SGHRS and YFSETQ. The CDR3 has 14 amino acids. The CDR3: CASSWGLATAEQYF. The CDR3, as DNA: TGCGCCAGCAGTTGGGGACTCGCCACGGCCGAGCAGTACTTC.